A selection of T cell receptor beta chains follows, all from one sample in a study of T cell responses to AZD1222 COVID-19 vaccine. Assay: immunoSEQ multiplex PCR; the TCRdb copy retains only in-frame clones and omits some. The data show 100,000 to 120,000 clones, with roughly 90% seen just once and 1.6% held by the top ten. This specimen was peripheral blood, taken on day 0 of AZD1222 vaccination. Receptor source: an adult in good health. The CDR3 runs from the conserved cysteine through the conserved F or W. D genes are given only for firm matches. Clone size is stated in some rows and not others, as once, few, many or a class when expanded.

d_call	v_call	cdr3_length	j_call	clone_size	cdr3_nt	cdr3_aa
NA	TRBV6-5	15	TRBJ2-7	NA	TGTGCCAGCAGCACCCCCGGGACCTCCCCATACGAGCAGTACTTC	CASSTPGTSPYEQYF
TRBD1	TRBV6-5	14	TRBJ2-4	NA	TGTGCCAGCAGTCCCCAGGGACAGCTAAACATTCAGTACTTC	CASSPQGQLNIQYF
NA	TRBV11-2	17	TRBJ1-1	few	TGTGCCAGCACACACATACAGGGCGCCACGGGGGACACTGAAGCTTTCTTT	CASTHIQGATGDTEAFF
NA	TRBV6-5	15	TRBJ1-4	NA	TGTGCCAGCGGGCGGAATGAATTCCGAACTGAAAAACTGTTTTTT	CASGRNEFRTEKLFF
NA	TRBV14	15	TRBJ1-2	few	TGTGCCAGCAGCCAAGAGTACGGGGGAAAACGGGGCTACACCTTC	CASSQEYGGKRGYTF
TRBD1	TRBV4-1	15	TRBJ1-2	NA	TGCGCCAGCAGCCAAGATAGGGGACAGATATATGGCTACACCTTC	CASSQDRGQIYGYTF
NA	TRBV27	13	TRBJ2-7	NA	TGTGCCAGCAGTTGGGTCGGTTCCTACGAGCAGTACTTC	CASSWVGSYEQYF
NA	TRBV30	18	TRBJ1-6	NA	TGTGCCTGGAGTGACGGACAGCTAACGTCCGGCTATAATTCACCCCTCCACTTT	CAWSDGQLTSGYNSPLHF
NA	TRBV5-1	13	TRBJ1-1	once	TGCGCCAGCAGCTTAGATGTAATCACTGAAGCTTTCTTT	CASSLDVITEAFF
NA	TRBV18	19	TRBJ1-3	NA	TGTGCCAGCTCGACAGCACTTGTTCTTCGCGGGGCCTCTGGAAACACCATATATTTT	CASSTALVLRGASGNTIYF
NA	TRBV2	12	TRBJ1-5	once	TGTGCAAGCGGCGATACCGGACAGCCCCAGCATTTT	CASGDTGQPQHF
NA	TRBV5-5	16	TRBJ2-5	few	TGTGCCAGCAGCTTGATTTGGTCTTTGGGCCAAGAGACCCAGTACTTC	CASSLIWSLGQETQYF
TRBD2	TRBV15	16	TRBJ2-3	NA	TGTGCCACCAGCAGAGATACTAGCGGGAGAACAGATACGCAGTATTTT	CATSRDTSGRTDTQYF
NA	TRBV27	15	TRBJ1-2	few	TGTGCCAGCAGTTCCTTACTGCAAGGGAGGTTCGGCTACACCTTC	CASSSLLQGRFGYTF
NA	TRBV5-1	14	TRBJ1-2	NA	TGCGCCAGCAGCTTGGAGTTACCCAACTATGGCTACACCTTC	CASSLELPNYGYTF
NA	TRBV11-2	15	TRBJ2-5	NA	TGTGCCAGCAGCCCTCGGGCCCCGGGGACAGAGACCCAGTACTTC	CASSPRAPGTETQYF
NA	TRBV6-7	18	TRBJ2-7	NA	TGTGCCAGCAGTTGGAACGGCCGACTATCTGGGGACTTCTACGAGCAGTACTTC	CASSWNGRLSGDFYEQYF
NA	TRBV28	14	TRBJ2-4	NA	TGTGCCAGCAGTTTATTGGGAGCCAAAAACATTCAGTACTTC	CASSLLGAKNIQYF
TRBD1	TRBV6-6	15	TRBJ1-2	NA	TGTGCCAGCAGTCCCTCAGGGGGCCTCAACTATGGCTACACCTTC	CASSPSGGLNYGYTF
TRBD1	TRBV27	19	TRBJ2-3	NA	TGTGCCAGCAGTGTCCGATCGGGACAGGGAAGAGGTACGACAGATACGCAGTATTTT	CASSVRSGQGRGTTDTQYF
TRBD1	TRBV2	15	TRBJ1-5	NA	TGTGCCAGCAGTACAGGGGGTTTTAGCAATCAGCCCCAGCATTTT	CASSTGGFSNQPQHF
NA	TRBV27	13	TRBJ2-1	NA	TGTGCCAGCAGTTTATCAGCATACAATGAGCAGTTCTTC	CASSLSAYNEQFF
TRBD1	TRBV5-1	17	TRBJ2-1	NA	TGCGCCAGCAGCGCGCTCCCGGGACAGGGGGAGGTCAGTGAGCAGTTCTTC	CASSALPGQGEVSEQFF
TRBD1	TRBV19	17	TRBJ1-2	NA	TGTGCCAGTAGCAACCCGGGGAGGGGGCTCGGGGCCTATGGCTACACCTTC	CASSNPGRGLGAYGYTF
TRBD1	TRBV6-5	13	TRBJ1-1	NA	TGTGCCAGCAGCGACAGGGCGAACACTGAAGCTTTCTTT	CASSDRANTEAFF
TRBD1	TRBV28	12	TRBJ1-4	NA	TGTGCCAGCAACAGGGGAAATGAAAAACTGTTTTTT	CASNRGNEKLFF
NA	TRBV9	14	TRBJ1-1	NA	TGTGCCAGCAGCGTAGAGACAGGAGGTGTAGAAGCTTTCTTT	CASSVETGGVEAFF
NA	TRBV7-9	14	TRBJ1-2	NA	TGTGCCAGCAGCTTAGGAGGCGAAACCTATGGCTACACCTTC	CASSLGGETYGYTF